This T cell receptor beta chain was sequenced in a study of T cell repertoires in cytomegalovirus infection (dated 2019 in TCRdb). With regard to the full study: Recently identified HLA-C-restricted CMV epitopes, whose presentation resists viral immunomodulation, were targeted by peptide stimulations together with well-studied HLA-B-restricted epitopes. Donor HLA type was relevant to the analysis, as public TCR beta signatures indicated carriage of CMV infection together with the matching HLA type. Results and caveats for the whole study, not just this receptor: The ex vivo response was dominated by HLA-C-restricted CMV-specific TCR beta clonotypes, which also provided the single most frequent clonotype in two of eight donors. In both this cohort and an independent cohort of 350 or so donors, the cumulative frequency of public TCR beta family members distinguished carriers of CMV infection plus the relevant HLA type.

CDR1 MNHEY and CDR2 SVGEGT are derived from the germline V gene. At the junction V is shortened by 3 bases and J by 2 bases, with 17 bases in between. Including cysteine and phenylalanine, the CDR3 has 18 amino acids. The kept DNA is CDR3 alone, 54 bases in frame from the first base. This clonotype turned up a few times. The specificity of this receptor is unknown. Base qualities are missing; no much larger clone stands one base away. The treatment or condition label, read with the paper, signifies: in vitro stimulation with specific CMV peptide epitopes to enrich CMV-specific T cells. Sequencer: Illumina HiSeq 1500. The public reads were quality trimmed at Q25 with fastp and then assembled into clones with MiXCR by TCRdb, keeping productive beta chains. A single entry per CDR3 protein holds the most common genes and DNA from its merged rows. The sample table lists about 570,000 distinct CDR3 sequences, under 45% of them with a count of one. The ten largest clones represent about 48% of the sample.

The V and J segments used are TRBV6-2 or TRBV6-3 and TRBJ2-6; a tentative D call is TRBD1 (6 bases match). The sequence was collected from a human donor in good health (CMV status not recorded). Some clones in this sample may be carry-over from other donors' samples. The starting material was cultured PBMCs, obtained from culture after CMV antigen stimulation. In nucleotide form, the sequence is TGTGCCAGCAGTTATTCTACAGGGAAGTCGGCTGGGGCCAACGTCCTGACTTTC. Its protein is CASSYSTGKSAGANVLTF.